This record looks at one T cell receptor beta chain sequence and its context. This record comes from a study of T cell changes during pregnancy in multiple sclerosis. Data came from immunoSEQ multiplex PCR; TCRdb stores just in-frame clones and leaves some out. The sample shows 75,000 to 95,000 clones, roughly 90% of them seen only once. Trimming pared 1 base from V and 9 bases from J, leaving 16 bases between. This CDR3 spans 15 amino acids. The V gene's germline CDR1 is LGHNA and CDR2 YNFKEQ. This chain connects TRBV4-2 to TRBJ1-5; D is ambiguous. The sequence was collected from a female donor in good health, enrolled as a control in a pregnancy study. The material was peripheral blood, obtained in the first trimester of pregnancy. The CDR3: CASSQVEDGERPQHF. The CDR3 nucleotides read TGTGCCAGCAGCCAAGTCGAGGATGGGGAGCGGCCCCAGCATTTT.